These 26 T cell receptor beta chains were all obtained from the same sample, sequenced in a study of blood T cell repertoires in COVID-19. Measured with immunoSEQ multiplex PCR; TCRdb has only the in-frame clones, and not every one. Among more than 90,000 clones listed, approximately 80% were seen once. Sequencing was done on a sample of peripheral blood. The origin of the receptors is a human donor in a cohort sampled during active COVID-19.

V gene TRBV14 combines with J gene TRBJ1-3, with 8 bases lining up with TRBD1. With 6 bases clipped from V and 2 bases from J, the junction kept 3 bases outside the gene matches. Germline values: CDR1 SGHDN, CDR2 FVKESK. The CDR3 runs to 14 residues. The CDR3 spells CASRQQGAGNTIYF. Here the CDR3 DNA reads TGTGCCAGCAGGCAACAGGGGGCTGGAAACACCATATATTTT.

This rearrangement joins TRBV6-1 to TRBJ1-6; no clear D gene. V was clipped by 2 bases and J by 5 bases, with 4 bases between them. Germline V gives CDR1 MNHNS, CDR2 SASEGT. The CDR3 contains 13 residues. This CDR3 is CASSEQNNSPLHF. The CDR3 region has the DNA TGTGCCAGCAGTGAACAGAATAATTCACCCCTCCACTTT.

V gene TRBV1 combines with J gene TRBJ1-3. TRBV1 is annotated as a pseudogene. The CDR3 covers 17 residues. CDR3 residues: CTSSQDLTLNSGNTIYF. CDR3 DNA: TGCACCAGCAGCCAAGATCTGACTCTCAACTCTGGAAACACCATATATTTT.

CDR3 residues: CASSLGLAGIPSTDTQYF. The CDR3 DNA is TGTGCCAGCAGCTTAGGACTAGCGGGGATCCCTAGCACAGATACGCAGTATTTT. The chain links TRBV7-2 to TRBJ2-3; 11 nucleotides match TRBD2. V gave up 1 base and J gave up 0 bases; unmatched junction bases: 6. CDR3 length equals 18 residues. The V gene's germline CDR1 is SGHTA and CDR2 FQGNSA.

The chain joins TRBV28 to TRBJ1-4, with D possibly being TRBD1 (6 bases). The CDR3 covers 15 residues. V shed 3 bases and J shed 5 bases, with 13 bases lying between them. Per germline, CDR1 MDHEN and CDR2 SYDVKM. CDR3 bases: TGTGCCAGCAGTTTCCCTGGGACAAAGAATGAAAAACTGTTTTTT. Its protein is CASSFPGTKNEKLFF.

The chain carries TRBV5-5 and TRBJ1-5; 9 bases are a match to TRBD1. The CDR3 is 15 residues long. The V segment lost 4 bases and the J segment 11 bases; nucleotides outside the gene matches: 13. The germline CDR1 and CDR2 sequences are SGHKS and YYEKEE (reference sequence). CDR3 sequence reads: CASSPNGQGYVSQHF. DNA of the CDR3: TGTGCCAGCAGCCCGAACGGACAGGGGTATGTATCCCAGCATTTT.

The genes are TRBV24-1 and TRBJ2-5, with 7 bases lining up with TRBD1. Losses at the gene ends were 4 bases for V and 2 bases for J; bases not matched to a gene: 3. CDR1 and CDR2 from the germline V gene are KGHDR and SFDVKD. CDR3 length: 14 residues. CDR3 region: CATSDPTGQETQYF. As DNA, the CDR3 is TGTGCCACCAGTGACCCGACAGGGCAAGAGACCCAGTACTTC.

This chain connects TRBV6-8 to TRBJ2-2, with 9 nucleotides matching TRBD2. Germline V gives CDR1 MNHGY, CDR2 SAAAGT. V was pared by 2 bases and J by 6 bases, with 16 bases of the junction left unmatched. The CDR3 runs to 19 residues. In DNA form, the CDR3 reads TGTGCCAGCAGTTACCCTCACCCTCGCGGTAGCGGGAGTCCCGGGGAGCTGTTTTTT. Its protein product is CASSYPHPRGSGSPGELFF.

As concerns this clone: The junction and the germline gene differ at one end; a read error may be behind it. Here the CDR3 reads CASSVGGVNVLTF. The CDR3, as DNA: TGTGCCAGCAGCGTAGGGGGGGTCAACGTCCTGACTTTC. The J gene is TRBJ2-6, the V gene TRBV9, with D possibly matching TRBD2 (6 bases). Germline values: CDR1 SGDLS, CDR2 YYNGEE. The CDR3 sequence is 13 residues long. The full variable domain, with the rest looked up from reference TRBV9 and TRBJ2-6, is DSGVTQTPKHLITATGQRVTLRCSPRSGDLSVYWYQQSLDQGLQFLIQYYNGEERAKGNILERFSAQQFPDLHSELNLSSLELGDSALYFCASSVGGVNVLTFGAGSRLTVL.

The V call is TRBV19, the J call TRBJ1-4; 8 bases fit TRBD1. V was clipped by 5 bases and J by 11 bases; unmatched bases: 22. Germline-derived CDR1 and CDR2 are LNHDA and SQIVND (reference sequence). The CDR3 loop spans 18 amino acids. For the CDR3, the DNA is TGTGCCAGTAGTCACTTTCAAGGACAGGGCGGGAGCCGAGAGAAACTGTTTTTT. This encodes CASSHFQGQGGSREKLFF.

The chain combines TRBV28 with TRBJ1-1, with D unclear. Germline values: CDR1 MDHEN, CDR2 SYDVKM. V lost 8 bases, J lost 8 bases, and 12 bases lay in between. The CDR3 is made up of 11 amino acids. The CDR3 sequence is CASGEYPEAFF. As DNA, the CDR3 is TGTGCCAGCGGGGAGTATCCCGAAGCTTTCTTT.

The chain recombines TRBV27 with TRBJ1-5; TRBD1 is a possible D gene (6 bases). Germline CDR1 reads MNHEY; CDR2 reads SMNVEV (reference sequence). The CDR3 loop spans 16 amino acids. The V gene lost 4 bases and the J gene lost 4 bases, with 17 bases spanning the gap. The CDR3 nucleotides are TGTGCCAGCAGTTCATTTCCCGACAGGACTAATCAGCCCCAGCATTTT. It encodes CASSSFPDRTNQPQHF.

The chain employs TRBV19 and TRBJ1-2; D unclear. The CDR3 totals 15 residues. Germline CDR1 and CDR2: LNHDA and SQIVND (reference sequence). V was pared by 7 bases and J by 5 bases, with 20 bases between. The CDR3 nucleotides are TGTGCCAGTACACGTTCGCGGGGATTGGGGTATGGCTACACCTTC. It yields the protein CASTRSRGLGYGYTF.

This clone was picked up one time. The chain uses TRBV27 and TRBJ2-2, with TRBD1 matching over 8 bases. CDR1 is MNHEY and CDR2 is SMNVEV in the germline V gene (reference sequence). J was trimmed by 3 bases and V by 6 bases; bases with no gene match: 6. This CDR3 is 15 amino acids long. CDR3 region: CASRTGQGHTGELFF. Here the CDR3 DNA reads TGTGCCAGCAGAACCGGACAGGGTCACACCGGGGAGCTGTTTTTT.

The chain joins TRBV6-6 to TRBJ2-7; 12 bases map to TRBD2. The CDR3 extends over 14 amino acids. J gave up 3 bases and V 5 bases, and 2 bases lay outside the gene matches. Germline V lookup: CDR1 MNHNY, CDR2 SVGAGI (reference sequence). The CDR3 reads CASSQLAGGYEQYF. In DNA, the CDR3 is TGTGCCAGCAGTCAACTAGCGGGAGGCTACGAGCAGTACTTC.

The rearrangement links TRBV18 to TRBJ2-3; the match to TRBD2 covers 13 bases. V shed 3 bases, J shed 3 bases, and the junction held 0 bases outside the gene matches. Germline V gene lookup returns CDR1 KGHSH and CDR2 LQKENI. The CDR3 sequence is 15 residues long. Here the CDR3 DNA reads TGTGCCAGCTCACCGACTAGCGGGAGGACAGATACGCAGTATTTT. Amino acid sequence: CASSPTSGRTDTQYF.

To note about this clone: Sequence at one end of the junction differs from germline and may be a read error. The chain recombines TRBV6-4 with TRBJ2-5, with D unresolved. This CDR3 is 13 amino acids long. From germline, CDR1 is MRHNA and CDR2 SNTAGT. CDR3 amino acids: CASNDHLWETQYF. The CDR3 DNA follows: TGTGCCAGCAATGACCACTTATGGGAGACCCAGTACTTC.

The chain combines TRBV20-1 with TRBJ2-1; TRBD2 matches at 8 bases. The J segment lost 1 base and the V segment lost 3 bases, leaving 5 bases of the junction unmatched. In germline, CDR1 is DFQATT, CDR2 SNEGSKA (reference sequence). The CDR3 length is 15 residues. The CDR3 sequence: CSASTGTRSYNEQFF. The CDR3 DNA is TGCAGTGCTAGTACCGGGACTAGGTCCTACAATGAGCAGTTCTTC.

The chain recombines TRBV19 with TRBJ1-5, with D hard to call. CDR1 and CDR2 (germline): LNHDA, SQIVND (reference sequence). V shed 2 bases and J shed 2 bases, with 10 bases lying between them. The CDR3 is 15 amino acids. CDR3 sequence reads: CASSITATGNQPQHF. CDR3 bases: TGTGCCAGTAGTATAACAGCTACGGGCAATCAGCCCCAGCATTTT.

This chain joins TRBV19 and TRBJ2-5; possibly TRBD1 for D (6 bases). The CDR3 is 13 amino acids. V was shortened by 3 bases and J by 11 bases, with 16 bases between the two germline ends. The germline CDR1 and CDR2 sequences are LNHDA and SQIVND (reference sequence). The CDR3 spells CASSIQQGNLQYF. CDR3 coding DNA: TGTGCCAGTAGTATTCAGCAGGGGAATTTACAGTACTTC. Using reference TRBV19 and TRBJ2-5 for the parts outside the CDR3, the full variable domain is DGGITQSPKYLFRKEGQNVTLSCEQNLNHDAMYWYRQDPGQGLRLIYYSQIVNDFQKGDIAEGYSVSREKKESFPLTVTSAQKNPTAFYLCASSIQQGNLQYFGPGTRLLVL.

The gene calls are TRBV6-2 or TRBV6-3 and TRBJ2-3; D is possibly TRBD2 (7 bases). Germline V gives CDR1 MNHEY, CDR2 SVGEGT. Trimming shortened V by 2 bases and J by 8 bases, and 14 bases separated the two germline ends. The CDR3 is 14 residues long. The CDR3 spells CASSYGGARPTQYF. The CDR3 DNA is TGTGCCAGCAGTTACGGGGGGGCCCGCCCTACGCAGTATTTT.

The CDR3 region is CASTLGDRDLTGELFF. The DNA for the CDR3 is TGTGCCAGTACCCTAGGCGACAGGGATCTCACCGGGGAGCTGTTTTTT. The chain carries TRBV19 and TRBJ2-2, with TRBD1 matching over 7 bases. CDR1 LNHDA and CDR2 SQIVND come from the germline V gene (reference sequence). Losses at the gene ends were 7 bases for V and 4 bases for J; bases not matched to a gene: 12. CDR3 length: 16 amino acids.

The chain employs TRBV5-1 and TRBJ2-1, with D perhaps matching TRBD1 (5 bases). From germline, CDR1 is SGHRS and CDR2 YFSETQ. The CDR3 is made up of 14 amino acids. The ends were cut back, 4 bases at V and 4 bases at J, with 12 bases in the middle. Here the CDR3 reads CASSHGQEYNEQFF. The CDR3 DNA reads TGCGCCAGCAGCCACGGACAAGAATACAATGAGCAGTTCTTC.

CDR3 coding DNA: TGTGCCAGCAGCTTAGGCCCACAGGAAGGGTACGAGCAGTACTTC. Protein sequence: CASSLGPQEGYEQYF. The rearrangement links TRBV7-9 to TRBJ2-7; maybe TRBD1 (5 bases). There are 15 residues in the CDR3. The V and J ends lost 1 base and 4 bases respectively, with 14 bases between them. CDR1 is SEHNR, CDR2 FQNEAQ, per germline (reference sequence).

This clone was detected a few times. The V call is TRBV9, the J call TRBJ1-6, with unresolved D. The length of the CDR3 is 15 residues. The V end was cut by 2 bases, the J end by 7 bases, with 13 bases between. Germline values: CDR1 SGDLS, CDR2 YYNGEE. The CDR3 DNA reads as TGTGCCAGCAGCGTCCTCGGGGATCCCAATTCACCCCTCCACTTT. Protein: CASSVLGDPNSPLHF.

V usage is TRBV28 and J usage is TRBJ2-7; D possibly corresponds to TRBD1 (5 bases). Germline CDR1 is MDHEN and CDR2 is SYDVKM. The CDR3 has 13 residues. V was trimmed by 2 bases and J by 5 bases, leaving 10 bases between them. CDR3 residues: CASSLRTRDEQYF. The CDR3 coding sequence is TGTGCCAGCAGTTTAAGGACACGGGACGAGCAGTACTTC.